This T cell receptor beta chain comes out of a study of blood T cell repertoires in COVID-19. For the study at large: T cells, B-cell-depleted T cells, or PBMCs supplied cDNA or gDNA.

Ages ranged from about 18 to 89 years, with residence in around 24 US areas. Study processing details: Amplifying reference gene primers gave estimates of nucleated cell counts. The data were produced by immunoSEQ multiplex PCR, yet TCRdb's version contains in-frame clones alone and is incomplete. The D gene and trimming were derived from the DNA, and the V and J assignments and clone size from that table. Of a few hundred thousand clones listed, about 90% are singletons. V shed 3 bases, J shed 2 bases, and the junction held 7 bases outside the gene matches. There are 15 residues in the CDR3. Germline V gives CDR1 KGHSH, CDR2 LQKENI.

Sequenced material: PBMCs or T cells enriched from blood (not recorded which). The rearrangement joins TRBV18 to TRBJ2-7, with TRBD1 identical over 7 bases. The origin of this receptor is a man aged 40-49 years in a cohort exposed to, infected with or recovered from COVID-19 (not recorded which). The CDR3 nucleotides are TGTGCCAGCTCACCTCCAGGGGGAAAGACCTACGAGCAGTACTTC. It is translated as CASSPPGGKTYEQYF.